The 2 T cell receptor beta chains in this list originate from one sample, sequenced in a study of cytomegalovirus exposure and HLA in healthy donors. Only in-frame clones appear in the TCRdb table, and some are missing; sequencing was by immunoSEQ multiplex PCR. The sample holds some 56,000 clones, around 90% seen once. The specimen sequenced was PBMCs. Source of these receptors: a man aged 18 to 29 in good health and CMV-seronegative.

The gene calls are TRBV7-3 and TRBJ1-4, with D maybe TRBD1 (5 bases). With 2 bases removed from V and 7 bases from J, the gap between germline ends came to 8 bases. Looked up from germline, CDR1 is SGHTA and CDR2 is FQGTGA. The CDR3 sequence is 13 residues long. This CDR3 is CASSLSGGEKLFF. The CDR3 coding sequence is TGTGCCAGCAGCTTATCGGGGGGTGAAAAACTGTTTTTT.

The rearrangement links TRBV19 to TRBJ2-2; tentatively, D is TRBD1 (7 bases). The CDR3 totals 14 residues. Germline loops: CDR1 LNHDA, CDR2 SQIVND (reference sequence). V was clipped by 6 bases and J by 4 bases, with 12 bases between them. CDR3 sequence: CASRPGGSTGELFF. The CDR3 DNA reads TGTGCCAGTAGGCCAGGGGGGTCCACCGGGGAGCTGTTTTTT.